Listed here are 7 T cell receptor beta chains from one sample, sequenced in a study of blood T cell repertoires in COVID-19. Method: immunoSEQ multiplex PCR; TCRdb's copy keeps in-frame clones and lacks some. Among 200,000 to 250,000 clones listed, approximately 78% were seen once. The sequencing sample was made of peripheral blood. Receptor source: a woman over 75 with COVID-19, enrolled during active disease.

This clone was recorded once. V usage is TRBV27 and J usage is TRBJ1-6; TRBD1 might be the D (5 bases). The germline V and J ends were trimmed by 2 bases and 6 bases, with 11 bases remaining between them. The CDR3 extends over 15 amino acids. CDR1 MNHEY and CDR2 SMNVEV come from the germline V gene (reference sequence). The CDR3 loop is CASSLVRDPNSPLHF. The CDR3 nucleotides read TGTGCCAGCAGTTTAGTCAGGGATCCTAATTCACCCCTCCACTTT.

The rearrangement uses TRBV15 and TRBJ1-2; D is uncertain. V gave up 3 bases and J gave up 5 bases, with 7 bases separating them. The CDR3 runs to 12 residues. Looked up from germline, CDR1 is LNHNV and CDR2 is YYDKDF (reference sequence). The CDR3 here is CATSSAEYGYTF. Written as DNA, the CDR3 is TGTGCCACCAGCAGTGCAGAATATGGCTACACCTTC.

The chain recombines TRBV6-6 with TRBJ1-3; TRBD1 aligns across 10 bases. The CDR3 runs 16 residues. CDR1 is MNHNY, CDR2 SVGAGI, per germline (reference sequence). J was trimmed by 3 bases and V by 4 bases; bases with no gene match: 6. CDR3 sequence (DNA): TGTGCCAGCAGTTCCTCCGGGACAGGGGATGGAAACACCATATATTTT. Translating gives CASSSSGTGDGNTIYF.

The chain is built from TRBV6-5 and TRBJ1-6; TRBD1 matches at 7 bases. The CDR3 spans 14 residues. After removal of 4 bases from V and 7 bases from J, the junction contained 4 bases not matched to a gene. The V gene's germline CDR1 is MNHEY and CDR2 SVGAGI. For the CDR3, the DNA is TGTGCCAGCAGTTCAGACAGGGTGAATTCACCCCTCCACTTT. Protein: CASSSDRVNSPLHF.

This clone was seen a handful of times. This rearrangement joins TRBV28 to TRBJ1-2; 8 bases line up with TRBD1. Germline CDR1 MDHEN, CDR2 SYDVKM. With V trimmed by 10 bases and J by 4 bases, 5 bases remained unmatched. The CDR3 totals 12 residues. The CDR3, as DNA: TGTGCCACCGAGACAGGGGTCTATGGCTACACCTTC. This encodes CATETGVYGYTF.

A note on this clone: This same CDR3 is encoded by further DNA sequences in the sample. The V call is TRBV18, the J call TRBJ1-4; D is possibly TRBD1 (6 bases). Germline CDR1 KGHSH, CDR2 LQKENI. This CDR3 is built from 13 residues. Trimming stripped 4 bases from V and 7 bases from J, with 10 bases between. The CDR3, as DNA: TGTGCCAGCTCACGAGGGACAAGTGAAAAACTGTTTTTT. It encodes CASSRGTSEKLFF. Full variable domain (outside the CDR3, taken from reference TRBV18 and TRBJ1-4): NAGVMQNPRHLVRRRGQEARLRCSPMKGHSHVYWYRQLPEEGLKFMVYLQKENIIDESGMPKERFSAEFPKEGPSILRIQQVVRGDSAAYFCASSRGTSEKLFFGSGTQLSVL.

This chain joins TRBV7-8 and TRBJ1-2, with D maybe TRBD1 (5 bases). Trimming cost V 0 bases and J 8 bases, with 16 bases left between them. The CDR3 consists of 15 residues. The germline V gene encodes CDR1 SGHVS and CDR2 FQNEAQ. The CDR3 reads CASSLALEGRGGYTF. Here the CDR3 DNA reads TGTGCCAGCAGCTTAGCGCTAGAGGGGAGGGGAGGCTACACCTTC.